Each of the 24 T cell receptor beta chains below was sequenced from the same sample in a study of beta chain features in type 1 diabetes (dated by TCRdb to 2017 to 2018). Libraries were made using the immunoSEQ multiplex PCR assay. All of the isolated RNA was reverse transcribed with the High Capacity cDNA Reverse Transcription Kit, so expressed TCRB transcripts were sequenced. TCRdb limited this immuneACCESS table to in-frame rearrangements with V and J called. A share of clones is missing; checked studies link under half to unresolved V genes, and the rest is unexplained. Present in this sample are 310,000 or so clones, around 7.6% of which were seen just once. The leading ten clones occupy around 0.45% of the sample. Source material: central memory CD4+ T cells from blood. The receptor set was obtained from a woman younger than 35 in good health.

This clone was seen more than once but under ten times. CDR3 region: CASSQDRRGLEQYF. CDR3 sequence (DNA): TGCGCCAGCAGCCAAGATAGGCGGGGGCTCGAGCAGTACTTC. The chain links TRBV4-3 to TRBJ2-7; a weak D match, TRBD2 (7 bases). Between the trimmed V and J ends, which lost 0 bases and 6 bases, there was a span of 12 bases. Germline V gene lookup returns CDR1 LGHNA and CDR2 YSLEER. CDR3 length: 14 amino acids.

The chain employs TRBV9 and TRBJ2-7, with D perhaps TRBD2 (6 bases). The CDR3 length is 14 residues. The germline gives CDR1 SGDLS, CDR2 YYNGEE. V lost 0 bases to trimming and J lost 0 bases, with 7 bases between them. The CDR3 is CASSVDGSSYEQYF. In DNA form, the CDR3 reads TGTGCCAGCAGCGTAGACGGGAGCTCCTACGAGCAGTACTTC.

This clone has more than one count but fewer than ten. The CDR3 DNA follows: TGTGCCAGCAGGGGAGCGGGAGGTCCCCAAGAGACCCAGTACTTC. The encoded protein is CASRGAGGPQETQYF. The chain uses TRBV2 and TRBJ2-5, with 9 bases identical to TRBD2. The CDR3 extends over 15 amino acids. Trimming took 6 bases from V and 1 from J; bases not matched to a gene: 6. From germline, CDR1 is SNHLY and CDR2 FYNNEI.

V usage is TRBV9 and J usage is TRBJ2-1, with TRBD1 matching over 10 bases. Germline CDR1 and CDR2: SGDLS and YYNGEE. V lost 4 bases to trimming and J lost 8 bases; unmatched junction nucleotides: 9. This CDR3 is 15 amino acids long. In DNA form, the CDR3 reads TGTGCCAGCAGCCCCCGGACAGGGGGAGTCGATGAGCAGTTCTTC. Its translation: CASSPRTGGVDEQFF.

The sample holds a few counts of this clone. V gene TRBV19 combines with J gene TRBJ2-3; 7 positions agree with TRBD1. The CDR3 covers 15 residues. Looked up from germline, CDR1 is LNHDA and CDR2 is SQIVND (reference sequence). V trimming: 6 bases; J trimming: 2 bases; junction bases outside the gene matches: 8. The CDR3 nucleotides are TGTGCCAGTAGAGACCGGGACAGAACCACAGATACGCAGTATTTT. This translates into CASRDRDRTTDTQYF.

Here the CDR3 reads CAISESQTVRSYTGELFF. The CDR3 nucleotides are TGTGCCATCAGTGAGTCGCAGACAGTCAGATCATACACCGGGGAGCTGTTTTTT. The V gene is TRBV10-3, the J gene TRBJ2-2; D may be TRBD1 (5 bases). V shed 0 bases and J shed 3 bases, with 17 bases lying between them. The CDR3 consists of 18 residues. Per germline, CDR1 ENHRY and CDR2 SYGVKD.

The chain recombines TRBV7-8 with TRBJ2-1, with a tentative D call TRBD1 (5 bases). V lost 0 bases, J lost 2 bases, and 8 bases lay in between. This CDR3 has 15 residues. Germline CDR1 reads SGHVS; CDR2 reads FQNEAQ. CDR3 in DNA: TGTGCCAGCAGCTTAGCCAGGGTCACCTACAATGAGCAGTTCTTC. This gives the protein CASSLARVTYNEQFF.

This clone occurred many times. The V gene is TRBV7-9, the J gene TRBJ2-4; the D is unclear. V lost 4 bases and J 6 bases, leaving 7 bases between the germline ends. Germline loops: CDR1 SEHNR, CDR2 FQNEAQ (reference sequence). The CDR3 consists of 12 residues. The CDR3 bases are TGTGCCAGCAGCTACACCGGAAACATTCAGTACTTC. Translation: CASSYTGNIQYF.

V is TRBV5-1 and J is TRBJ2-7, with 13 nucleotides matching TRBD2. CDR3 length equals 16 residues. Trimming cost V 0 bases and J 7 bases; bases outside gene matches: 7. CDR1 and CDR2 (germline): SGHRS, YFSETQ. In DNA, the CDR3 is TGCGCCAGCAGCTTGGAGGGGACTAGCGGGATATGGGAGCAGTACTTC. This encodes CASSLEGTSGIWEQYF.

CDR3 DNA: TGTGCCAGTAGTAATTCGGGTCGACGGATCCGCGGAGAGACCCAGTACTTC. Its translation is CASSNSGRRIRGETQYF. The rearrangement joins TRBV19 to TRBJ2-5; no clear D gene. Trimming stripped 4 bases from V and 4 bases from J, with 22 bases between. This CDR3 is 17 amino acids long. Germline V gives CDR1 LNHDA, CDR2 SQIVND (reference sequence).

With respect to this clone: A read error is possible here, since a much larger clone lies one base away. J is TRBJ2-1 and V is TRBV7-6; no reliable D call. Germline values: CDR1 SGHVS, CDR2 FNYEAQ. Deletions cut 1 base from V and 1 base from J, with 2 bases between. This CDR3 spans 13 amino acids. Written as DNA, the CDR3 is TGTGCCAGCAGCTTAGGGTCCTACAATGAGCAGTTCTTC. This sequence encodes CASSLGSYNEQFF.

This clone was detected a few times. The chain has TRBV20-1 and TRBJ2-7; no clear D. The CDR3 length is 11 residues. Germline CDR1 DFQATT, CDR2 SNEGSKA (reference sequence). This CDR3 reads CSPKGGDEQYF. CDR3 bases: TGCAGCCCCAAGGGTGGAGACGAGCAGTACTTC.

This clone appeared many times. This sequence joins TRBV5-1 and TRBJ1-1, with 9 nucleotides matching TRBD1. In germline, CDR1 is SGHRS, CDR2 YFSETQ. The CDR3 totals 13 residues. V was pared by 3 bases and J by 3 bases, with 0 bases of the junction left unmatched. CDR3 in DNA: TGCGCCAGCAGCTGGACAGGGGACACTGAAGCTTTCTTT. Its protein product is CASSWTGDTEAFF.

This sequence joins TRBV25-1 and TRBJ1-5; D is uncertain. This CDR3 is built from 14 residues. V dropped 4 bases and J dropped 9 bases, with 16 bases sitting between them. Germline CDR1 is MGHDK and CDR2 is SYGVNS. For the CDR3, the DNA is TGTGCCAGCAGTGTAGGGTCCCTATTCACGCCCCAGCATTTT. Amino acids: CASSVGSLFTPQHF. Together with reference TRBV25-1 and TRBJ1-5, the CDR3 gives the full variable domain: EADIYQTPRYLVIGTGKKITLECSQTMGHDKMYWYQQDPGMELHLIHYSYGVNSTEKGDLSSESTVSRIRTEHFPLTLESARPSHTSQYLCASSVGSLFTPQHFGDGTRLSIL.

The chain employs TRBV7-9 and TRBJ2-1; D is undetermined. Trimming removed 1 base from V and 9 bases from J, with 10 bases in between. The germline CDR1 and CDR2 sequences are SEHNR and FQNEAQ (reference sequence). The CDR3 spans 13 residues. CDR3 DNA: TGTGCCAGCAGCTTAGGAGTTATTATTGAGCAGTTCTTC. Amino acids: CASSLGVIIEQFF.

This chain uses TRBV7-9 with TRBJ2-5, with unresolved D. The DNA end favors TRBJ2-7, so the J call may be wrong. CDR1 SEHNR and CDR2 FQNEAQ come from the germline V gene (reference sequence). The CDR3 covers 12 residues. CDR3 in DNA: TGTGCCAGCAGTCCCTTAACCTACGAGCAGTACTTC. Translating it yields CASSPLTYEQYF.

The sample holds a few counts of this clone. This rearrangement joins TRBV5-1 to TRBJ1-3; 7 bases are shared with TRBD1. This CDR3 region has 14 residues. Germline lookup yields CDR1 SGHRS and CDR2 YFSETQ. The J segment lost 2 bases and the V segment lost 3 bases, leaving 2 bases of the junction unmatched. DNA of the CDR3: TGCGCCAGCAGCTCAGGACAGGCTGGAAACACCATATATTTT. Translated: CASSSGQAGNTIYF. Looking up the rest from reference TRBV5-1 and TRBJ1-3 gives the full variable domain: KAGVTQTPRYLIKTRGQQVTLSCSPISGHRSVSWYQQTPGQGLQFLFEYFSETQRNKGNFPGRFSGRQFSNSRSEMNVSTLELGDSALYLCASSSGQAGNTIYFGEGSWLTVV.

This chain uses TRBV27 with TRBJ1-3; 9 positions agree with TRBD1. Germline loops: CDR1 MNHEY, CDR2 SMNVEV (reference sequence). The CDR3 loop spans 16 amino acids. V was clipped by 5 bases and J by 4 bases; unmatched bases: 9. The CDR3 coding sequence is TGTGCCAGCAGTCCCCAGGACAGGGGCTCGGGAAACACCATATATTTT. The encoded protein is CASSPQDRGSGNTIYF.

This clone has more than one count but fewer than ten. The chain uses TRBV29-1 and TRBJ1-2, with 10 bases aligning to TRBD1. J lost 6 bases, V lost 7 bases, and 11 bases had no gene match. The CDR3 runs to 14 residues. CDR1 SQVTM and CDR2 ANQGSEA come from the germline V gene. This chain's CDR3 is CSATGQGGFDGYTF. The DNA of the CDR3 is TGCAGCGCAACTGGACAGGGGGGATTTGATGGCTACACCTTC.

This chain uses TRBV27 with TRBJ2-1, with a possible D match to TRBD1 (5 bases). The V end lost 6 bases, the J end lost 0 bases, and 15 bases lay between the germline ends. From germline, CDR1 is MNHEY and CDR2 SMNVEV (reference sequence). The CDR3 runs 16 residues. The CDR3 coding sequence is TGTGCCAGCAGACGACAGACGGCGAGCTCCTACAATGAGCAGTTCTTC. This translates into CASRRQTASSYNEQFF.

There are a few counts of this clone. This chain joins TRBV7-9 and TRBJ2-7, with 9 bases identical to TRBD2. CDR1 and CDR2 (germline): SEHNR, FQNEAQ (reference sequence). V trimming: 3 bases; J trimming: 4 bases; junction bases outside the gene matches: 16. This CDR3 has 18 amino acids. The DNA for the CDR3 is TGTGCCAGCAGCTTCTGGTTCGGAACTGGGACTAGCTCGTACGAGCAGTACTTC. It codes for CASSFWFGTGTSSYEQYF.

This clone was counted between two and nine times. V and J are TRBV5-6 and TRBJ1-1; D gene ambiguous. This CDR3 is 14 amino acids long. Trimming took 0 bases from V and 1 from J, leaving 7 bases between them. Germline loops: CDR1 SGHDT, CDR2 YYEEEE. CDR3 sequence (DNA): TGTGCCAGCAGCTTGGTTCCGCAGAACACTGAAGCTTTCTTT. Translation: CASSLVPQNTEAFF.

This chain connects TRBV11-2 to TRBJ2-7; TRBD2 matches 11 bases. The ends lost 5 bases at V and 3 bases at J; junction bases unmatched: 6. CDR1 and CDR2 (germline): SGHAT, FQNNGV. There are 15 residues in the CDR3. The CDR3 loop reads CASSQGLAGNYEQYF. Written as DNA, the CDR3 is TGTGCCAGCAGCCAAGGACTAGCGGGCAACTACGAGCAGTACTTC.

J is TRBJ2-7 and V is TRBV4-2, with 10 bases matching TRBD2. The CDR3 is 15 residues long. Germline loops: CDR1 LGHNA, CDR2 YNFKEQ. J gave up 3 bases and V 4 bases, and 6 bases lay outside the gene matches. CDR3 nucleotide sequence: TGTGCCAGCAGCCCGGGGACTAGCGAGAACTACGAGCAGTACTTC. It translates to CASSPGTSENYEQYF.